The rows below give T cell receptor beta chains drawn from one sample of a study of blood T cell repertoires in COVID-19. Generated by immunoSEQ multiplex PCR, the TCRdb table keeps only in-frame clones and is missing some. The table has under 100,000 clones, approximately 80% seen once. The sequenced material came from peripheral blood. The receptors come from a woman in her seventies with active or convalescent COVID-19. CDR3s include the opening cysteine and the closing phenylalanine or tryptophan. The order of the fields is CDR3 protein, CDR3 DNA, V gene, clone size, D gene, J gene. D genes are given only for firm matches. Only some rows state a clone size, as once, few, many or a class for expanded clones.

cdr3_aa: CASSVAPSASGNTIYF
cdr3_nt: TGTGCCAGCAGCGTAGCTCCCAGCGCCTCTGGAAACACCATATATTTT
v_call: TRBV9
clone_size: -
d_call: -
j_call: TRBJ1-3

cdr3_aa: CASSVGALGGQPQHF
cdr3_nt: TGTGCCAGCAGCGTAGGGGCCCTTGGAGGTCAGCCCCAGCATTTT
v_call: TRBV9
clone_size: -
d_call: -
j_call: TRBJ1-5

cdr3_aa: CASSLSLQHNEQFF
cdr3_nt: TGTGCCAGCAGCCTGAGCCTACAGCACAATGAGCAGTTCTTC
v_call: TRBV11-2
clone_size: -
d_call: -
j_call: TRBJ2-1

cdr3_aa: CASSDRTGFDTEAFF
cdr3_nt: TGTGCCAGCTCAGATAGAACAGGGTTTGACACTGAAGCTTTCTTT
v_call: TRBV18
clone_size: -
d_call: -
j_call: TRBJ1-1

cdr3_aa: CASSPTRGAPGELFF
cdr3_nt: TGCGCCAGCAGCCCAACCCGGGGGGCTCCCGGGGAGCTGTTTTTT
v_call: TRBV5-1
clone_size: -
d_call: -
j_call: TRBJ2-2

cdr3_aa: CASSLQGLGATGELFF
cdr3_nt: TGTGCCAGCAGTTTACAGGGTCTCGGCGCTACCGGGGAGCTGTTTTTT
v_call: TRBV6-5
clone_size: -
d_call: -
j_call: TRBJ2-2

cdr3_aa: CATSRDPGSYEQYF
cdr3_nt: TGTGCCACCAGCAGAGACCCGGGCTCCTACGAGCAGTACTTC
v_call: TRBV15
clone_size: -
d_call: -
j_call: TRBJ2-7

cdr3_aa: CASSLERQGWDYGYTF
cdr3_nt: TGTGCCAGCAGCTTGGAAAGACAGGGTTGGGACTATGGCTACACCTTC
v_call: TRBV5-5
clone_size: -
d_call: TRBD1
j_call: TRBJ1-2

cdr3_aa: CAISTSGGAGETQYF
cdr3_nt: TGTGCCATCAGTACTAGCGGGGGGGCTGGGGAGACCCAGTACTTC
v_call: TRBV10-3
clone_size: -
d_call: TRBD2
j_call: TRBJ2-5

cdr3_aa: CASSPEGGKETQYF
cdr3_nt: TGTGCCAGCTCACCGGAGGGAGGGAAAGAGACCCAGTACTTC
v_call: TRBV18
clone_size: -
d_call: TRBD2
j_call: TRBJ2-5

cdr3_aa: CASTSTIEAFF
cdr3_nt: TGTGCCAGCACCTCTACGATTGAAGCTTTCTTT
v_call: TRBV28
clone_size: -
d_call: -
j_call: TRBJ1-1

cdr3_aa: CAISDIGGNTGELFF
cdr3_nt: TGTGCCATCAGTGACATAGGGGGCAACACCGGGGAGCTGTTTTTT
v_call: TRBV10-3
clone_size: -
d_call: TRBD1
j_call: TRBJ2-2

cdr3_aa: CSVTPTGMETQYF
cdr3_nt: TGCAGCGTTACCCCGACAGGGATGGAGACCCAGTACTTC
v_call: TRBV29-1
clone_size: -
d_call: TRBD1
j_call: TRBJ2-5

cdr3_aa: CASSQDSGYEQYF
cdr3_nt: TGTGCCAGCAGCCAAGATAGCGGCTACGAGCAGTACTTC
v_call: TRBV4-2
clone_size: -
d_call: -
j_call: TRBJ2-7

cdr3_aa: CASSPFGGEDTEAFF
cdr3_nt: TGTGCCAGCAGCCCCTTTGGCGGAGAGGACACTGAAGCTTTCTTT
v_call: TRBV4-2
clone_size: -
d_call: -
j_call: TRBJ1-1

cdr3_aa: CASSFVGQINYGYTF
cdr3_nt: TGTGCCAGCAGCTTCGTTGGACAAATCAACTATGGCTACACCTTC
v_call: TRBV5-4
clone_size: -
d_call: -
j_call: TRBJ1-2

cdr3_aa: CASSLAVGTGEPLHF
cdr3_nt: TGTGCCAGCAGCTTGGCGGTGGGGACAGGGGAACCCCTCCACTTT
v_call: TRBV5-5
clone_size: once
d_call: TRBD1
j_call: TRBJ1-6

cdr3_aa: CASSLASGYNEQFF
cdr3_nt: TGCGCCAGCAGCTTAGCTAGCGGATACAATGAGCAGTTCTTC
v_call: TRBV5-1
clone_size: -
d_call: TRBD2
j_call: TRBJ2-1

cdr3_aa: CASSLLGRSSGNTIYF
cdr3_nt: TGTGCCAGCAGCTTACTGGGCAGGTCCTCTGGAAACACCATATATTTT
v_call: TRBV7-2
clone_size: -
d_call: -
j_call: TRBJ1-3

cdr3_aa: CAISVPAVYSNQPQHF
cdr3_nt: TGTGCCATATCAGTACCCGCAGTTTATAGCAATCAGCCCCAGCATTTT
v_call: TRBV10-3
clone_size: -
d_call: -
j_call: TRBJ1-5